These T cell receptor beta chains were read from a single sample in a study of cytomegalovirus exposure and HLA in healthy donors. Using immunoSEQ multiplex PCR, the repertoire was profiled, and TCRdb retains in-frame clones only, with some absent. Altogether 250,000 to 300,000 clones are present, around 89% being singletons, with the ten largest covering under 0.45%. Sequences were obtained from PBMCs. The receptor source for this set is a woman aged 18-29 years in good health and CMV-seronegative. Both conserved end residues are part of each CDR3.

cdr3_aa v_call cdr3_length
CASSLPSSYNSPLHF TRBV27 15
CASSQERSRYGYTF TRBV4-2 14
CASSYRLNTEAFF TRBV6-5 13
CASSDTGQANQETQYF TRBV13 16
CASRGTENSPLHF TRBV5-1 13
CASSWTGDNGEAFF TRBV5-1 14
CASSIAASREKLFF TRBV19 14
CASSLWDRGTGELFF TRBV28 15
CSVGGLRGADEAFF TRBV29-1 14
CASSLGSLGSPLHF TRBV27 14
CASSEALPSPDADTQYF TRBV2 17
CASSLTGGRDSYEQYF TRBV7-3 16
CASSLELYEQYF TRBV7-9 12
CASSHGTKGTGELFF TRBV5-1 15
CASSVGTSGGARETQYF TRBV7-2 17
CASGLGIGQGRDGYTF TRBV12-5 16
CASSFDRIVYSNQPQHF TRBV5-5 17
CASSLRGNTEAFF TRBV7-7 13
CSVVWRRGYEETQYF TRBV29-1 15
CASSTTPGGQGGYTF TRBV19 15
CASTIRTDYGYTF TRBV28 13
CASSPGQGNYGYTF TRBV19 14
CASSLLAVGGAGYNEQFF TRBV27 18
CAWRDSPYEQYF TRBV30 12
CASRTLKYSNQPQHF TRBV28 15
CASSLDRGNYGYTF TRBV5-5 14
CASSPGGLGPLSYNEQFF TRBV9 18
CASSGGAPNNEQFF TRBV5-1 14
CATSRGGQGNGETQYF TRBV15 16
CASSYTPSRDTQYF TRBV6-5 14
CASRVTGGNSPLHF TRBV28 14
CASSSGGWEQYF TRBV28 12
CASSYADSGGYTF TRBV6-6 13
CSVRGGSNTGELFF TRBV29-1 14
CASRINLAGDSDTQYF TRBV5-1 16
CASGERIYGYTF TRBV6-1 12
CASSLIMAGTRVTDTQYF TRBV7-9 18
CASSRGGENTEAFF TRBV7-6 14
CASSFRLAGTYEQYF TRBV28 15
CASSRQGDTYEQYF TRBV7-9 14
CASSYSEGVEAFF TRBV6-5 13
CASSQISEKLFF TRBV4-1 12
CASSLRLSGGLEAFF TRBV28 15
CSVAKEGGFSGANVLTF TRBV29-1 17
CASSETSGGAVTDTQYF TRBV6-1 17
CASSPTSGVGEQYF TRBV14 14
CASSYSTYIAKNIQYF TRBV6-5 16
CASSPDNSGGARKTQYF TRBV28 17